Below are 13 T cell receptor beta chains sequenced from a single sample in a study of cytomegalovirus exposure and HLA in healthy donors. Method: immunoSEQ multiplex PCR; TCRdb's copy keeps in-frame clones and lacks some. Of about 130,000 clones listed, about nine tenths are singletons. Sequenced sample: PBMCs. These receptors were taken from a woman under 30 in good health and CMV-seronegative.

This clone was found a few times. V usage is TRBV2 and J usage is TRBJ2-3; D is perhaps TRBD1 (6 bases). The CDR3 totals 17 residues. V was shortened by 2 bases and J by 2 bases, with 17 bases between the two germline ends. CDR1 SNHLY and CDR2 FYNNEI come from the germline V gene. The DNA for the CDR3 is TGTGCCAGCAGTGAAAATCAGTACGACAGGTTCACAGATACGCAGTATTTT. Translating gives CASSENQYDRFTDTQYF.

CDR3 region: CASSPRAGGAKQYF. Here the CDR3 DNA reads TGTGCCAGCAGCCCCAGGGCGGGAGGGGCCAAGCAGTACTTC. V gene TRBV7-3 combines with J gene TRBJ2-7; 9 nucleotides agree with TRBD2. Germline V gene sequence: CDR1 SGHTA, CDR2 FQGTGA. The CDR3 runs to 14 residues. J gave up 8 bases and V 5 bases, and 10 bases lay outside the gene matches.

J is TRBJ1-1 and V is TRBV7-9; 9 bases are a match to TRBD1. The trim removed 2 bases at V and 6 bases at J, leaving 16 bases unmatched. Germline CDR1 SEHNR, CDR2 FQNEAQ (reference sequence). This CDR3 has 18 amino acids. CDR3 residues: CASSLIRTGDPGEAEAFF. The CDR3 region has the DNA TGTGCCAGCAGCTTAATAAGGACAGGGGATCCCGGCGAGGCTGAAGCTTTCTTT. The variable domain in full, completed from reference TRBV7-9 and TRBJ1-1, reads DTGVSQNPRHKITKRGQNVTFRCDPISEHNRLYWYRQTLGQGPEFLTYFQNEAQLEKSRLLSDRFSAERPKGSFSTLEIQRTEQGDSAMYLCASSLIRTGDPGEAEAFFGQGTRLTVV.

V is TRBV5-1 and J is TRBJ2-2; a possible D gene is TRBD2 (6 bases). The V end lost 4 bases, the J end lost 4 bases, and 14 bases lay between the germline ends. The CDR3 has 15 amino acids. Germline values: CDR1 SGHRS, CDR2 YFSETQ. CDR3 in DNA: TGCGCCAGCAGCCGGGACTCTCCCGGCACCGGGGAGCTGTTTTTT. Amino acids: CASSRDSPGTGELFF.

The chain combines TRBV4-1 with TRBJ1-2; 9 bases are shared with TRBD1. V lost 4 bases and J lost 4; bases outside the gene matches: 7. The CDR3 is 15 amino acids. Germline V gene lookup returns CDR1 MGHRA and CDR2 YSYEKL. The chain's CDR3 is CASSRLQGAAYGYTF. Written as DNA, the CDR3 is TGCGCCAGCAGCCGACTACAGGGGGCCGCCTATGGCTACACCTTC.

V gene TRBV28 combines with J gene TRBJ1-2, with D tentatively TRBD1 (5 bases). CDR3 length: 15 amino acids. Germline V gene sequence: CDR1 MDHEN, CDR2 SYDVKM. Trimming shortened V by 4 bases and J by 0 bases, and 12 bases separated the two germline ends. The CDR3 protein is CASSSRGLANYGYTF. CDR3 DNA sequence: TGTGCCAGCAGTTCTAGGGGTCTAGCTAACTATGGCTACACCTTC.

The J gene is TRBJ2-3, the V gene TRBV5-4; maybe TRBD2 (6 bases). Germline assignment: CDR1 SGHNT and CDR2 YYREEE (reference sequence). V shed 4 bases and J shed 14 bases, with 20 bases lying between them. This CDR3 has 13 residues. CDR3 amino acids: CASSPMGRGDWYF. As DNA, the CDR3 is TGTGCCAGCAGCCCGATGGGGCGCGGGGACTGGTATTTT.

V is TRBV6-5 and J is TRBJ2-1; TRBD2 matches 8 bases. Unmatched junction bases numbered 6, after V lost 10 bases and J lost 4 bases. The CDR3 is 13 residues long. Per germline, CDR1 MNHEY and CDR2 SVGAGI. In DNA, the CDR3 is TGTGCCACCCGGGCTAGCGGGTACAATGAGCAGTTCTTC. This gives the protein CATRASGYNEQFF.

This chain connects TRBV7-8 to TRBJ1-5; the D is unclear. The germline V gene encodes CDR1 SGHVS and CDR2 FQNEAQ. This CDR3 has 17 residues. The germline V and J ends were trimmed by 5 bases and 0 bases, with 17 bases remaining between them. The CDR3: CASSPVAGSYSNQPQHF. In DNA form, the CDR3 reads TGTGCCAGCAGCCCAGTGGCGGGAAGTTATAGCAATCAGCCCCAGCATTTT.

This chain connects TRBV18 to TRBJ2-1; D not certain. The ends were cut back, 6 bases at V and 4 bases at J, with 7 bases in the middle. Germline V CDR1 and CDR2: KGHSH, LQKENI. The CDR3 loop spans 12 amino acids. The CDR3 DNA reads TGTGCCAGCTCCGCGAATTACAATGAGCAGTTCTTC. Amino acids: CASSANYNEQFF.

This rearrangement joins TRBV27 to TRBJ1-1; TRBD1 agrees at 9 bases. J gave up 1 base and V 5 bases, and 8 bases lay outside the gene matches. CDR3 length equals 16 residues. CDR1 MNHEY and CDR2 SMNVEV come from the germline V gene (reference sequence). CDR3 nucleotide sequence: TGTGCCAGCAGTACCCTCCGGGACAGGGAGAACACTGAAGCTTTCTTT. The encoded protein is CASSTLRDRENTEAFF.

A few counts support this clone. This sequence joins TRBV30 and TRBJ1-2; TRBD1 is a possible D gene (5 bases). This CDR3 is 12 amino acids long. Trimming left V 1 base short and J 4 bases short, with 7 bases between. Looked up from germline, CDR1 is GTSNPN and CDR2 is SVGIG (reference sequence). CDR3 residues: CAWSGGGYGYTF. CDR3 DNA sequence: TGTGCCTGGAGTGGGGGCGGCTATGGCTACACCTTC.

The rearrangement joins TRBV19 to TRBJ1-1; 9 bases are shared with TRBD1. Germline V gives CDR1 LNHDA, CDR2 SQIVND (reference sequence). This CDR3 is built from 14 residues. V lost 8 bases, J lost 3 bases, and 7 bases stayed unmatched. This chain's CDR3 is CASDPGTGYTEAFF. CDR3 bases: TGTGCCAGTGATCCGGGGACAGGGTACACTGAAGCTTTCTTT.